Listed below are T cell receptor beta chains from one sample, sequenced in a study of blood T cell repertoires in COVID-19. The protocol was immunoSEQ multiplex PCR, while the TCRdb copy is restricted to in-frame clones and leaves out a portion. The table includes roughly 150,000 clones, around 85% detected once. The sample taken for sequencing was peripheral blood. These receptor sequences come from a woman aged 70-85 years with acute or convalescent COVID-19. CDR3s include the opening cysteine and the closing phenylalanine or tryptophan. The order of the fields is V gene, clone size, D gene, J gene, CDR3 DNA, CDR3 protein. The D gene is left open where the match is weak. A row's size may be missing; if present it is once, few, many or a size class.

v_gene: TRBV6-1; abundance: .; d_gene: TRBD1; j_gene: TRBJ2-1; CDR3nt: TGTGCCAGCAGCAAAAGCGGGACAGGGGGCAATGAGCAGTTCTTC; CDR3aa: CASSKSGTGGNEQFF
v_gene: TRBV4-2; abundance: .; d_gene: TRBD2; j_gene: TRBJ2-3; CDR3nt: TGTGCCAGCAGCCAAGAGGAGACTAGCGGGGGGGTGAGGTATTTT; CDR3aa: CASSQEETSGGVRYF
v_gene: TRBV6-5; abundance: .; d_gene: TRBD1; j_gene: TRBJ1-4; CDR3nt: TGTGCCAGTTGGGACAGGGGGACAACTAATGAAAAACTGTTTTTT; CDR3aa: CASWDRGTTNEKLFF
v_gene: TRBV13; abundance: .; d_gene: TRBD1; j_gene: TRBJ1-2; CDR3nt: TGTGCCAGCAGCCCGAAGGGGGCGTTGTATGGCTACACCTTC; CDR3aa: CASSPKGALYGYTF
v_gene: TRBV28; abundance: once; d_gene: TRBD1; j_gene: TRBJ1-5; CDR3nt: TGTGCCAGCACCGTGGACAGGGGGCTAGGACAGCCCCAGCATTTT; CDR3aa: CASTVDRGLGQPQHF
v_gene: TRBV11-2; abundance: .; d_gene: TRBD1; j_gene: TRBJ1-2; CDR3nt: TGTGCCAGCAGGCCGACAGGGGGCGGCTATGGCTACACCTTC; CDR3aa: CASRPTGGGYGYTF
v_gene: TRBV29-1; abundance: .; d_gene: .; j_gene: TRBJ1-1; CDR3nt: TGCAGCGTTTCGGGTACACGGGGTCCTCGGGGCACTGAAGCTTTCTTT; CDR3aa: CSVSGTRGPRGTEAFF
v_gene: TRBV10-3; abundance: few; d_gene: .; j_gene: TRBJ1-3; CDR3nt: TGTGCCATCAGTGAAATGGGGGGTTCTGGAAACACCATATATTTT; CDR3aa: CAISEMGGSGNTIYF
v_gene: TRBV28; abundance: few; d_gene: .; j_gene: TRBJ1-5; CDR3nt: TGTGCCAGCAGGGGAGACGGCAGGGGTCAGCCCCAGCATTTT; CDR3aa: CASRGDGRGQPQHF
v_gene: TRBV28; abundance: .; d_gene: .; j_gene: TRBJ2-3; CDR3nt: TGTGCCAGTCGGGGAGCGGGTGGCACAGATACGCAGTATTTT; CDR3aa: CASRGAGGTDTQYF
v_gene: TRBV15; abundance: .; d_gene: .; j_gene: TRBJ1-2; CDR3nt: TGTGCCACCAGCAGAGTCCCCGCGTATGGCTACACCTTC; CDR3aa: CATSRVPAYGYTF
v_gene: TRBV2; abundance: .; d_gene: TRBD1; j_gene: TRBJ2-4; CDR3nt: TGTGCCAGCAGTGAGCAGGGGGCATCAAAAAACATTCAGTACTTC; CDR3aa: CASSEQGASKNIQYF
v_gene: TRBV5-1; abundance: .; d_gene: .; j_gene: TRBJ1-4; CDR3nt: TGCGCCAGCAGCGAAGGACAGAGGGGTGAAAAACTGTTTTTT; CDR3aa: CASSEGQRGEKLFF
v_gene: TRBV5-6; abundance: once; d_gene: TRBD1; j_gene: TRBJ1-2; CDR3nt: TGTGCCAGCAGCAGACAGGGAGGAGGCTACACCTTC; CDR3aa: CASSRQGGGYTF
v_gene: TRBV5-1; abundance: .; d_gene: TRBD2; j_gene: TRBJ2-1; CDR3nt: TGCGCCAGCAGCGTGAGCGGGGGCCATTTTAGCTCCTACAATGAGCAGTTCTTC; CDR3aa: CASSVSGGHFSSYNEQFF
v_gene: TRBV10-2; abundance: .; d_gene: .; j_gene: TRBJ1-3; CDR3nt: TGCGCCAGCAGTGAGGGCCTCTCTGGAAACACCATATATTTT; CDR3aa: CASSEGLSGNTIYF
v_gene: TRBV15; abundance: .; d_gene: .; j_gene: TRBJ2-3; CDR3nt: TGTGCCACCAGCATAAGCGGGCCGGGGGATACGCAGTATTTT; CDR3aa: CATSISGPGDTQYF
v_gene: TRBV5-4; abundance: .; d_gene: .; j_gene: TRBJ2-7; CDR3nt: TGTGCCAGCAGCTTGGTGGCGGACTACGAGCAGTACTTC; CDR3aa: CASSLVADYEQYF
v_gene: TRBV29-1; abundance: .; d_gene: .; j_gene: TRBJ1-2; CDR3nt: TGCAGCGTTTTTGGGGACACCACTAACTATGGCTACACCTTC; CDR3aa: CSVFGDTTNYGYTF
v_gene: TRBV14; abundance: few; d_gene: .; j_gene: TRBJ1-1; CDR3nt: TGTGCCAGCAGCCAAGAGTTGACCGGGGGAGTCACTGAAGCTTTCTTT; CDR3aa: CASSQELTGGVTEAFF
v_gene: TRBV2; abundance: .; d_gene: TRBD1; j_gene: TRBJ1-4; CDR3nt: TGTGCCAGCAGTGCGGACAGGGTTAGCGAAAAACTGTTTTTT; CDR3aa: CASSADRVSEKLFF
v_gene: TRBV2; abundance: .; d_gene: .; j_gene: TRBJ1-2; CDR3nt: TGTGCCAGCAGTGAACGGGCAGGGGATGGCTACACCTTC; CDR3aa: CASSERAGDGYTF
v_gene: TRBV4-1; abundance: .; d_gene: TRBD1; j_gene: TRBJ1-1; CDR3nt: TGCGCCAGCAGCCAGCCAGGGGGCACTGAAGCTTTCTTT; CDR3aa: CASSQPGGTEAFF
v_gene: TRBV7-3; abundance: .; d_gene: TRBD2; j_gene: TRBJ2-1; CDR3nt: TGTGCCAGCAGCCCGCGGACTAGCGGGGTCTACAATGAGCAGTTCTTC; CDR3aa: CASSPRTSGVYNEQFF
v_gene: TRBV6-6; abundance: few; d_gene: TRBD1; j_gene: TRBJ1-1; CDR3nt: TGTGCCAGCAGTTACTCCGACAGGGCTGAAGCTTTCTTT; CDR3aa: CASSYSDRAEAFF
v_gene: TRBV2; abundance: few; d_gene: .; j_gene: TRBJ2-7; CDR3nt: TGTGCCAGCAGTGAAGCTTGGGACTTCTCCTACGAGCAGTACTTC; CDR3aa: CASSEAWDFSYEQYF
v_gene: TRBV7-2; abundance: .; d_gene: .; j_gene: TRBJ1-2; CDR3nt: TGTGCCAGCAGCCAAGCGTCAGGGGCGGACTATGGCTACACCTTC; CDR3aa: CASSQASGADYGYTF
v_gene: TRBV30; abundance: few; d_gene: .; j_gene: TRBJ1-3; CDR3nt: TGTGCCTGGAAAGCGGATCTCTCTGGAAACACCATATATTTT; CDR3aa: CAWKADLSGNTIYF
v_gene: TRBV2; abundance: once; d_gene: TRBD1; j_gene: TRBJ1-2; CDR3nt: TGTGCCAGGAGGCCGACAGGGCACTATGGCTACACCTTC; CDR3aa: CARRPTGHYGYTF
v_gene: TRBV9; abundance: .; d_gene: .; j_gene: TRBJ2-7; CDR3nt: TGTGCCAGCAGCGTAGGGGAACGGGGGGCCGGAGAGCAGTACTTC; CDR3aa: CASSVGERGAGEQYF
v_gene: TRBV30; abundance: once; d_gene: TRBD2; j_gene: TRBJ2-2; CDR3nt: TGTGCCTGCAGCGGGACTAGGTCCGGGGAGCTGTTTTTT; CDR3aa: CACSGTRSGELFF
v_gene: TRBV19; abundance: .; d_gene: TRBD1; j_gene: TRBJ2-1; CDR3nt: TGTGCCAGTAACCCCGACAGGGTCGGCTACAATGAGCAGTTCTTC; CDR3aa: CASNPDRVGYNEQFF
v_gene: TRBV28; abundance: .; d_gene: TRBD1; j_gene: TRBJ1-2; CDR3nt: TGTGCCAGCAGCAAAGGGACAGGGAACTATGGCTACACCTTC; CDR3aa: CASSKGTGNYGYTF
v_gene: TRBV18; abundance: .; d_gene: TRBD1; j_gene: TRBJ1-6; CDR3nt: TGTGCCAGCTCGCACGGGACAGGGGATTCACCCCTCCACTTT; CDR3aa: CASSHGTGDSPLHF
v_gene: TRBV29-1; abundance: .; d_gene: TRBD1; j_gene: TRBJ1-6; CDR3nt: TGCAGCGCCAGGGACGGACAGGGTAATAATTCACCCCTCCACTTT; CDR3aa: CSARDGQGNNSPLHF
v_gene: TRBV7-9; abundance: .; d_gene: .; j_gene: TRBJ1-4; CDR3nt: TGTGCCAGCAGCGAATACAGGGAATCGGATGAAAAACTGTTTTTT; CDR3aa: CASSEYRESDEKLFF
v_gene: TRBV18; abundance: .; d_gene: TRBD1; j_gene: TRBJ1-6; CDR3nt: TGTGCCAGCTCACAAATTGGGACAGGTCTCGATTCACCCCTCCACTTT; CDR3aa: CASSQIGTGLDSPLHF
v_gene: TRBV5-4; abundance: .; d_gene: TRBD1; j_gene: TRBJ2-2; CDR3nt: TGTGCCAGCAGCAACCTCACAGGGGTTGGGGCCGGGGAGCTGTTTTTT; CDR3aa: CASSNLTGVGAGELFF
v_gene: TRBV7-6; abundance: .; d_gene: .; j_gene: TRBJ2-1; CDR3nt: TGTGCCAGCAGCTTAGCTGGGCAGGGTAGGGGTGAGCAGTTCTTC; CDR3aa: CASSLAGQGRGEQFF
v_gene: TRBV5-1; abundance: .; d_gene: .; j_gene: TRBJ1-1; CDR3nt: TGCGCCAGCAGCCGCGGTTCGGGGGAGAACACTGAAGCTTTCTTT; CDR3aa: CASSRGSGENTEAFF
v_gene: TRBV4-2; abundance: .; d_gene: TRBD2; j_gene: TRBJ2-1; CDR3nt: TGTGCCAGCAGCCAAGCTAGCGGGGGGGCCGGTGAGCAGTTCTTC; CDR3aa: CASSQASGGAGEQFF